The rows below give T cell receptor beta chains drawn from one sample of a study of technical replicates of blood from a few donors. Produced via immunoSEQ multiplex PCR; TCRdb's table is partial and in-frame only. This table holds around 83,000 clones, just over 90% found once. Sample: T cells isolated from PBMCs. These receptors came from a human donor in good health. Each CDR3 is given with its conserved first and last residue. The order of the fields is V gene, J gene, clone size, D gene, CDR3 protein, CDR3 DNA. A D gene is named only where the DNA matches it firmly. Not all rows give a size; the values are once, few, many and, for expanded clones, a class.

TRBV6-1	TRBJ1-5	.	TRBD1	CASSEAQGQGAGSNQPQHF	TGTGCCAGCAGTGAAGCCCAAGGACAGGGGGCAGGGAGCAATCAGCCCCAGCATTTT
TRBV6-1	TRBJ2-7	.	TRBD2	CASSVGTSGGLVYEQYF	TGTGCCAGCAGTGTAGGGACTAGCGGGGGTTTAGTCTACGAGCAGTACTTC
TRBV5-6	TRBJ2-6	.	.	CASSPEEGGHGANVLTF	TGTGCCAGCAGCCCTGAGGAGGGGGGGCATGGGGCCAACGTCCTGACTTTC
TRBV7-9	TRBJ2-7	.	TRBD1	CASAQGNEQYF	TGTGCCAGCGCACAGGGGAACGAGCAGTACTTC
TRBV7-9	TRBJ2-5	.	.	CASSLAPGETQYF	TGTGCCAGCAGCTTAGCGCCCGGAGAGACCCAGTACTTC
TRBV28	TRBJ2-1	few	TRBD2	CASSRSGRSSYNEQFF	TGTGCCAGCAGTCGTAGCGGGAGAAGCTCCTACAATGAGCAGTTCTTC
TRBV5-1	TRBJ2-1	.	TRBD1	CASSVGQGNDEQFF	TGCGCCAGCAGCGTGGGACAGGGGAATGATGAGCAGTTCTTC
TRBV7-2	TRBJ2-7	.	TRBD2	CASSLAAGGHYEQYF	TGTGCCAGCAGCTTAGCTGCGGGAGGTCATTACGAGCAGTACTTC
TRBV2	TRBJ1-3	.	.	CASSEALRGLGGNTIYF	TGTGCCAGCAGTGAAGCGCTTCGGGGATTGGGGGGAAACACCATATATTTT
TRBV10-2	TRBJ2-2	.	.	CATSRGGSNTGELFF	TGCGCCACCTCCCGTGGAGGGTCGAACACCGGGGAGCTGTTTTTT
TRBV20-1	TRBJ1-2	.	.	CSLGLLYGYTF	TGCAGTCTAGGTCTCCTATATGGCTACACCTTC
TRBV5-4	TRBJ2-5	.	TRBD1	CASRYQTGWQETQYF	TGTGCCAGCAGATACCAGACAGGGTGGCAAGAGACCCAGTACTTC